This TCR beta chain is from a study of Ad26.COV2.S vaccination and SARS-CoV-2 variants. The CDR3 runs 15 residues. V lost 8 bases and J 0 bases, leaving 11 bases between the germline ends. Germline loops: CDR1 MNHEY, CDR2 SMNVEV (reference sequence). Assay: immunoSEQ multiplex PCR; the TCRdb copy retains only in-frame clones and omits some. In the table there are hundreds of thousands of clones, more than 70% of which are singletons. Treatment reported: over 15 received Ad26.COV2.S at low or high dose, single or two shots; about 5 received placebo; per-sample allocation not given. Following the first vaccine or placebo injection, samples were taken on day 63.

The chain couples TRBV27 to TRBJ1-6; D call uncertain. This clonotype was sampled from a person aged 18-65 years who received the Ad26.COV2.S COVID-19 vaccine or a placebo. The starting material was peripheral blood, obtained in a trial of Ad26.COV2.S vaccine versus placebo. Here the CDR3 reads CASLDPSSYNSPLHF. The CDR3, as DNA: TGTGCCAGCCTCGACCCCAGCTCCTATAATTCACCCCTCCACTTT.